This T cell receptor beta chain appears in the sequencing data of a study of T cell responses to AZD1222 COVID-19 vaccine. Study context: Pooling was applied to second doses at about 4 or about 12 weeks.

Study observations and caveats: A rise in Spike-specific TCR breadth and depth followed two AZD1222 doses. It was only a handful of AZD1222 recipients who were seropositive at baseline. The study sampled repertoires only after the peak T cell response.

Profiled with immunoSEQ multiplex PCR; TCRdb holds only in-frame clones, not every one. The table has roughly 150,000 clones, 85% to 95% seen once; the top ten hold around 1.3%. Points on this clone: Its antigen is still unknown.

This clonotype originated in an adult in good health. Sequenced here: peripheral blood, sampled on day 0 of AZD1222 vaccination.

CDR3 nucleotides: TGTGCCAGCAGCGGTGCCGCGGAGCGGGCTTTCTTT. Translating it yields CASSGAAERAFF. V is TRBV2 and J is TRBJ1-1; D gene uncertain. V was shortened by 6 bases and J by 11 bases, with 16 bases between the two germline ends. The CDR3 sequence is 12 residues long. Germline values: CDR1 SNHLY, CDR2 FYNNEI.